These T cell receptor beta chains were read from a single sample in a study of human T cells and chemical hapten exposure. TCRdb reprocessed the reads with MiXCR, giving one entry per CDR3 protein. The data contain about 120,000 distinct CDR3 sequences, 8.5% to 9% of them seen just once; the ten biggest clones take up just over 1.4%. The sample was whole blood. The receptors originated from a human donor in good health. Some clones in this sample may be carry-over from other donors' samples. Each CDR3 is given with its conserved first and last residue. The order of the fields is D gene, clone size, V gene, J gene, CDR3 protein, CDR3 DNA. The D gene is left open where the match is weak. The size entry is marked missing in some rows and otherwise reads once, few, many or a size class.

D gene: TRBD2
clone size: many
V gene: TRBV9
J gene: TRBJ2-7
CDR3 protein: CASSVDLPAGVTYEQYF
CDR3 DNA: TGTGCCAGCAGCGTAGACCTCCCAGCGGGAGTCACCTACGAGCAGTACTTC

D gene: -
clone size: -
V gene: TRBV3-1
J gene: TRBJ1-5
CDR3 protein: CASSPERGTGTHQPQHF
CDR3 DNA: TGTGCCAGCAGCCCGGAAAGGGGTACGGGTACACATCAGCCCCAGCATTTT

D gene: -
clone size: few
V gene: TRBV12-3/TRBV12-4
J gene: TRBJ1-2
CDR3 protein: CASSFEGYGYTF
CDR3 DNA: TGTGCCAGCAGTTTTGAAGGGTATGGCTACACCTTC

D gene: -
clone size: many
V gene: TRBV18
J gene: TRBJ1-3
CDR3 protein: CASSPGGSSSGNTIYF
CDR3 DNA: TGTGCCAGCTCCCCTGGGGGGTCGAGCTCTGGAAACACCATATATTTT

D gene: -
clone size: -
V gene: TRBV5-1
J gene: TRBJ1-5
CDR3 protein: CASSLAGGANQPQHF
CDR3 DNA: TGCGCCAGCAGCTTGGCCGGAGGGGCCAATCAGCCCCAGCATTTT

D gene: -
clone size: many
V gene: TRBV10-3
J gene: TRBJ1-5
CDR3 protein: CAISESESNQPQHF
CDR3 DNA: TGTGCCATCAGTGAGTCGGAGAGCAATCAGCCCCAGCATTTT

D gene: -
clone size: -
V gene: TRBV9
J gene: TRBJ2-7
CDR3 protein: CASSVGPGGPGDYEQYF
CDR3 DNA: TGTGCCAGCAGCGTAGGACCCGGGGGGCCCGGGGACTACGAGCAGTACTTC

D gene: -
clone size: -
V gene: TRBV19
J gene: TRBJ2-7
CDR3 protein: CASSMEGTSSEQYF
CDR3 DNA: TGTGCCAGTAGTATGGAGGGTACCTCCAGCGAGCAGTACTTC

D gene: -
clone size: many
V gene: TRBV5-5
J gene: TRBJ1-6
CDR3 protein: CASSLGVNSPLHF
CDR3 DNA: TGTGCCAGCAGCTTGGGGGTTAATTCACCCCTCCACTTT

D gene: -
clone size: many
V gene: TRBV4-3
J gene: TRBJ1-2
CDR3 protein: CASSQGYGMTGHGYTF
CDR3 DNA: TGCGCCAGCAGCCAAGGATACGGGATGACCGGCCATGGCTACACCTTC

D gene: -
clone size: many
V gene: TRBV11-2
J gene: TRBJ2-3
CDR3 protein: CASDAGYLTDSQYF
CDR3 DNA: TGTGCCAGCGATGCGGGGTACCTCACAGATTCGCAGTATTTT

D gene: -
clone size: few
V gene: TRBV20-1
J gene: TRBJ2-6
CDR3 protein: CSAIGGAPPSGANVLTF
CDR3 DNA: TGCAGTGCTATCGGTGGGGCCCCACCGTCTGGGGCCAACGTCCTGACTTTC

D gene: -
clone size: few
V gene: TRBV24-1
J gene: TRBJ2-7
CDR3 protein: CATSDLGQTCYEQYF
CDR3 DNA: TGTGCCACCAGTGACCTCGGACAGACCTGTTACGAGCAGTACTTC

D gene: TRBD2
clone size: -
V gene: TRBV20-1
J gene: TRBJ2-7
CDR3 protein: CSAMTSGGVYEQYF
CDR3 DNA: TGCAGTGCTATGACTAGCGGGGGGGTCTACGAGCAGTACTTC

D gene: -
clone size: -
V gene: TRBV11-2
J gene: TRBJ2-4
CDR3 protein: CASSLGLENIQYF
CDR3 DNA: TGTGCCAGCAGCTTAGGACTAGAAAACATTCAGTACTTC

D gene: -
clone size: -
V gene: TRBV20-1
J gene: TRBJ2-2
CDR3 protein: CSARGAGAPRTGELFF
CDR3 DNA: TGCAGTGCTAGGGGAGCCGGGGCTCCGAGGACCGGGGAGCTGTTTTTT

D gene: TRBD1
clone size: many
V gene: TRBV6-5
J gene: TRBJ1-4
CDR3 protein: CASRKNRGSEKLFF
CDR3 DNA: TGTGCCAGCAGAAAGAACAGGGGGAGTGAAAAACTGTTTTTT

D gene: -
clone size: many
V gene: TRBV6-6
J gene: TRBJ1-5
CDR3 protein: CASGEARQPQHF
CDR3 DNA: TGTGCCAGCGGAGAGGCTCGGCAGCCCCAGCATTTT

D gene: TRBD1
clone size: many
V gene: TRBV29-1
J gene: TRBJ1-4
CDR3 protein: CSVGQGGGEKLFF
CDR3 DNA: TGCAGCGTGGGACAGGGAGGGGGCGAAAAACTGTTTTTT

D gene: -
clone size: many
V gene: TRBV14
J gene: TRBJ1-2
CDR3 protein: CASSQSAPSWYGYTF
CDR3 DNA: TGTGCCAGCAGCCAATCAGCCCCCTCTTGGTATGGCTACACCTTC

D gene: TRBD2
clone size: -
V gene: TRBV12-3/TRBV12-4
J gene: TRBJ2-2
CDR3 protein: CASSRAGANTGELFF
CDR3 DNA: TGTGCCAGCAGTCGGGCGGGAGCGAACACCGGGGAGCTGTTTTTT

D gene: TRBD1
clone size: few
V gene: TRBV19
J gene: TRBJ2-5
CDR3 protein: CASSIRKRDSQETQYF
CDR3 DNA: TGTGCCAGTAGTATTCGGAAAAGGGACAGCCAAGAGACCCAGTACTTC

D gene: TRBD1
clone size: few
V gene: TRBV2
J gene: TRBJ2-1
CDR3 protein: CASPRDRPNEQFF
CDR3 DNA: TGTGCCAGCCCCCGGGACAGACCGAATGAGCAGTTCTTC

D gene: TRBD2
clone size: -
V gene: TRBV7-6
J gene: TRBJ2-7
CDR3 protein: CASSLNPGTSGSEQYF
CDR3 DNA: TGTGCCAGCAGCTTAAACCCCGGGACTAGCGGTTCCGAGCAGTACTTC

D gene: -
clone size: many
V gene: TRBV7-2
J gene: TRBJ1-1
CDR3 protein: CASSLGARVATEAFF
CDR3 DNA: TGTGCCAGCAGCTTAGGGGCCAGGGTGGCCACTGAAGCTTTCTTT

D gene: -
clone size: few
V gene: TRBV15
J gene: TRBJ2-7
CDR3 protein: CATSTRSSDEQYF
CDR3 DNA: TGTGCCACCAGCACGAGGAGCTCCGACGAGCAGTACTTC

D gene: -
clone size: -
V gene: TRBV7-2
J gene: TRBJ2-4
CDR3 protein: CASSGGGKNIQYF
CDR3 DNA: TGTGCCAGCAGCGGAGGGGGAAAAAACATTCAGTACTTC

D gene: -
clone size: -
V gene: TRBV11-2
J gene: TRBJ2-7
CDR3 protein: CASSLGGIRYEQYF
CDR3 DNA: TGTGCCAGCAGCTTAGGCGGGATAAGGTACGAGCAGTACTTC

D gene: TRBD2
clone size: -
V gene: TRBV12-3/TRBV12-4
J gene: TRBJ2-1
CDR3 protein: CASSHGRLAGWNEQFF
CDR3 DNA: TGTGCCAGCAGTCACGGCCGACTAGCGGGGTGGAATGAGCAGTTCTTC

D gene: TRBD2
clone size: few
V gene: TRBV7-9
J gene: TRBJ2-1
CDR3 protein: CASSRIGTSLRGNEQFF
CDR3 DNA: TGTGCCAGCAGCAGGATAGGGACTAGCCTAAGAGGCAATGAGCAGTTCTTC

D gene: TRBD1
clone size: many
V gene: TRBV7-9
J gene: TRBJ2-5
CDR3 protein: CASSSTGGQETQYF
CDR3 DNA: TGTGCCAGCAGCTCGACAGGGGGCCAAGAGACCCAGTACTTC

D gene: -
clone size: few
V gene: TRBV4-1
J gene: TRBJ2-5
CDR3 protein: CASSPLEVAGPFQETQYF
CDR3 DNA: TGCGCCAGCAGCCCCCTGGAGGTCGCAGGGCCGTTCCAAGAGACCCAGTACTTC

D gene: -
clone size: many
V gene: TRBV6-2/TRBV6-3
J gene: TRBJ1-1
CDR3 protein: CASSYLKNTEAFF
CDR3 DNA: TGTGCCAGCAGTTACCTTAAGAACACTGAAGCTTTCTTT

D gene: -
clone size: few
V gene: TRBV29-1
J gene: TRBJ2-1
CDR3 protein: CSVAQGLYNEQFF
CDR3 DNA: TGCAGCGTTGCCCAGGGACTCTACAATGAGCAGTTCTTC

D gene: -
clone size: -
V gene: TRBV7-2
J gene: TRBJ1-3
CDR3 protein: CASSLGGAGFGNTIYF
CDR3 DNA: TGTGCCAGCAGCTTAGGAGGGGCAGGGTTTGGAAACACCATATATTTT

D gene: TRBD2
clone size: -
V gene: TRBV5-4
J gene: TRBJ2-7
CDR3 protein: CASSGDSAGVQYF
CDR3 DNA: TGTGCCAGCAGCGGAGACTCCGCGGGAGTTCAGTACTTC

D gene: TRBD1
clone size: few
V gene: TRBV10-3
J gene: TRBJ2-7
CDR3 protein: CAISEETGDILYEQYF
CDR3 DNA: TGTGCCATCAGTGAGGAGACAGGGGATATCCTCTACGAGCAGTACTTC

D gene: -
clone size: -
V gene: TRBV20-1
J gene: TRBJ2-7
CDR3 protein: CSAETDQSYEQYF
CDR3 DNA: TGCAGTGCAGAGACAGATCAGTCTTACGAGCAGTACTTC

D gene: -
clone size: few
V gene: TRBV20-1
J gene: TRBJ2-3
CDR3 protein: CSASSGARYDTDTQYF
CDR3 DNA: TGCAGTGCTTCGTCAGGGGCCCGGTACGACACAGATACGCAGTATTTT

D gene: -
clone size: -
V gene: TRBV19
J gene: TRBJ2-1
CDR3 protein: CASTPGEANEQFF
CDR3 DNA: TGTGCCAGTACTCCCGGCGAGGCCAATGAGCAGTTCTTC

D gene: -
clone size: many
V gene: TRBV6-5
J gene: TRBJ1-1
CDR3 protein: CASSYSGWAEAFF
CDR3 DNA: TGTGCCAGCAGTTACTCGGGGTGGGCTGAAGCTTTCTTT

D gene: -
clone size: -
V gene: TRBV27
J gene: TRBJ2-3
CDR3 protein: CASSGSFSTDTQYF
CDR3 DNA: TGTGCCAGCAGTGGCAGTTTTAGCACAGATACGCAGTATTTT

D gene: -
clone size: few
V gene: TRBV5-4
J gene: TRBJ2-1
CDR3 protein: CASSSFNEQFF
CDR3 DNA: TGTGCCAGCAGCTCTTTCAATGAGCAGTTCTTC

D gene: TRBD1
clone size: few
V gene: TRBV19
J gene: TRBJ1-1
CDR3 protein: CASETGRPEAFF
CDR3 DNA: TGTGCCAGCGAGACAGGGAGGCCTGAAGCTTTCTTT

D gene: -
clone size: -
V gene: TRBV10-3
J gene: TRBJ2-3
CDR3 protein: CAISSGGSDMQYF
CDR3 DNA: TGTGCCATCAGTTCCGGCGGTTCAGATATGCAGTATTTT